One and the same sample provided the 14 T cell receptor beta chains below, sequenced in a study of T cell responses to AZD1222 COVID-19 vaccine. This table comes from immunoSEQ multiplex PCR, and its TCRdb copy is limited to in-frame clones, with some not included. The table includes 75,000 to 90,000 clones, around 90% detected once. Sample: peripheral blood, taken 28 days after the second AZD1222 dose. The receptors derive from an adult who received the AZD1222 COVID-19 vaccine.

The rearrangement links TRBV21-1 to TRBJ2-7. TRBV21-1 is a pseudogene locus. The CDR3 consists of 12 residues. This CDR3 reads CAHDGGFYEQYF. The CDR3 DNA sequence: TGTGCACACGATGGGGGTTTCTACGAGCAGTACTTC.

The V gene is TRBV5-1, the J gene TRBJ2-1, with 7 positions matching TRBD2. This CDR3 region has 13 residues. The V gene's germline CDR1 is SGHRS and CDR2 YFSETQ. V trimming: 0 bases; J trimming: 8 bases; junction bases outside the gene matches: 2. The CDR3 DNA is TGCGCCAGCAGCTTGGGAACTAGCGATGAGCAGTTCTTC. Encoded protein: CASSLGTSDEQFF.

This chain uses TRBV3-1 (or the pseudogene TRBV3-2) with TRBJ2-5; TRBD2 aligns across 13 bases. The germline gives CDR1 LGHDT, CDR2 YNNKEL (reference sequence). There are 17 residues in the CDR3. The V gene end was trimmed by 2 bases and the J gene end by 3 bases; junction bases not matched to a gene: 6. The CDR3 sequence: CASSQNLGLAGEETQYF. The CDR3 nucleotides are TGTGCCAGCAGCCAAAACTTAGGACTAGCGGGAGAAGAGACCCAGTACTTC.

The chain couples TRBV2 to TRBJ1-6, with 8 nucleotides matching TRBD1. CDR3 length: 16 residues. V shed 0 bases and J 7 bases; nucleotides not matched to a gene: 5. The germline V gene encodes CDR1 SNHLY and CDR2 FYNNEI. The DNA for the CDR3 is TGTGCCAGCAGTGAAGCGCGGGGACAGGCGAATTCACCCCTCCACTTT. The encoded protein is CASSEARGQANSPLHF.

The rearrangement links TRBV5-1 to TRBJ2-4, with D perhaps TRBD2 (5 bases). V was shortened by 4 bases and J by 9 bases, with 14 bases between the two germline ends. The CDR3 runs to 13 residues. The germline V gene encodes CDR1 SGHRS and CDR2 YFSETQ. The CDR3 coding sequence is TGCGCCAGCAGCCTGTCACTAGAGGGCATTCAGTACTTC. Amino acids: CASSLSLEGIQYF.

The V gene is TRBV9, the J gene TRBJ1-4; 7 nucleotides agree with TRBD1. V lost 3 bases and J lost 0; bases outside the gene matches: 11. Germline loops: CDR1 SGDLS, CDR2 YYNGEE. The CDR3 consists of 18 residues. CDR3 sequence reads: CASSGGGDSIATNEKLFF. The CDR3 bases are TGTGCCAGCAGCGGGGGAGGGGACAGCATTGCAACTAATGAAAAACTGTTTTTT.

The gene calls are TRBV4-2 and TRBJ1-3; D ambiguous. Trimming pared 0 bases from V and 0 bases from J, leaving 12 bases between. Germline V gene lookup returns CDR1 LGHNA and CDR2 YNFKEQ. This CDR3 is 17 amino acids long. This CDR3 reads CASSQESVLTSGNTIYF. The CDR3 nucleotides are TGTGCCAGCAGCCAAGAATCGGTACTTACCTCTGGAAACACCATATATTTT.

The chain links TRBV2 to TRBJ2-5; maybe TRBD1 (6 bases). CDR3 size: 14 residues. The V end was cut by 6 bases, the J end by 2 bases, with 13 bases between. Per the germline V gene, CDR1 is SNHLY and CDR2 is FYNNEI. The CDR3 DNA reads as TGTGCCAGCAGAGCTTCAACAGGGCAAGAGACCCAGTACTTC. Protein: CASRASTGQETQYF.

The J gene is TRBJ1-5, the V gene TRBV10-3; TRBD1 matches at 7 bases. The CDR3 has 16 residues. The V and J ends lost 0 bases and 8 bases, in that order; junction bases with no gene match: 10. Germline CDR1 reads ENHRY; CDR2 reads SYGVKD. CDR3 nucleotide sequence: TGTGCCATCAGTGAGTCGTCAGGGGGGAAAATTAAGCCCCAGCATTTT. This translates into CAISESSGGKIKPQHF.

The table lists this clone with a count of one. The chain is built from TRBV15 and TRBJ2-5, with TRBD2 identical over 10 bases. V lost 2 bases and J lost 3; bases outside the gene matches: 6. CDR1 LNHNV and CDR2 YYDKDF come from the germline V gene (reference sequence). CDR3 length equals 16 residues. Here the CDR3 DNA reads TGTGCCACCAGCAGATCGCTAGCGGGAGCAGAAGAGACCCAGTACTTC. Residues: CATSRSLAGAEETQYF. Combining the CDR3 with reference TRBV15 and TRBJ2-5 gives the whole variable domain DAMVIQNPRYQVTQFGKPVTLSCSQTLNHNVMYWYQQKSSQAPKLLFHYYDKDFNNEADTPDNFQSRRPNTSFCFLDIRSPGLGDTAMYLCATSRSLAGAEETQYFGPGTRLLVL.

This chain uses TRBV4-2 with TRBJ1-4, with D unresolved. There are 15 residues in the CDR3. Per germline, CDR1 LGHNA and CDR2 YNFKEQ. Trimming shortened V by 1 base and J by 5 bases, and 11 bases separated the two germline ends. CDR3 DNA: TGTGCCAGCAGCCAAGCCCTGGGTTTGAATGAAAAACTGTTTTTT. Translation: CASSQALGLNEKLFF.

The chain links TRBV28 to TRBJ1-5; D ambiguous. The V gene lost 2 bases and the J gene lost 7 bases, with 6 bases spanning the gap. From germline, CDR1 is MDHEN and CDR2 SYDVKM. This CDR3 comprises 12 residues. The CDR3 spells CASSLIQQPQHF. The CDR3 bases are TGTGCCAGCAGTTTAATACAGCAGCCCCAGCATTTT.

The J gene is TRBJ1-1, the V gene TRBV6-6; D may be TRBD1 (6 bases). Per germline, CDR1 MNHNY and CDR2 SVGAGI (reference sequence). The CDR3 sequence is 13 residues long. Trimming stripped 4 bases from V and 11 bases from J, with 17 bases between. CDR3 amino acids: CASSSAGGAIAFF. CDR3 nucleotide sequence: TGTGCCAGCAGTTCCGCGGGGGGGGCGATCGCTTTCTTT.

This chain uses TRBV28 with TRBJ1-2; 7 nucleotides agree with TRBD1. Looked up from germline, CDR1 is MDHEN and CDR2 is SYDVKM. With V trimmed by 3 bases and J by 5 bases, 12 bases remained unmatched. The CDR3 totals 16 residues. CDR3 DNA sequence: TGTGCCAGCAGTTTGCCCACAGGGGCCCTGGGGTATGGCTACACCTTC. Its translation: CASSLPTGALGYGYTF.